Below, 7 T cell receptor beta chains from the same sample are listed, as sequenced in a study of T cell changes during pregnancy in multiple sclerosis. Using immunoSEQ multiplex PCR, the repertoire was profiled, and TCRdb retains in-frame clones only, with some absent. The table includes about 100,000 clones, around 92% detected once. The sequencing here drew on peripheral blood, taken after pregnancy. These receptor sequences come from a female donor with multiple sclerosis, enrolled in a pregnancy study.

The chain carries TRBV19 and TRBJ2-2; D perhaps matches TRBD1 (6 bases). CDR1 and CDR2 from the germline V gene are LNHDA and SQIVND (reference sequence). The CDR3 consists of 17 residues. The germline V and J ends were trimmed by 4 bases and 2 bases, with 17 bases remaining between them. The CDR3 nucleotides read TGTGCCAGTAGTACCCAGGGGAGTTGGGCAAACACCGGGGAGCTGTTTTTT. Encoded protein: CASSTQGSWANTGELFF.

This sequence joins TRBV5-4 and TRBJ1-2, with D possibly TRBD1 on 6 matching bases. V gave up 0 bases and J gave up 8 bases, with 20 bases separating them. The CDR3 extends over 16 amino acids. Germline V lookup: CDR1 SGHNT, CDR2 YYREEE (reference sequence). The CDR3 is CASSLGSAGVVEGYTF. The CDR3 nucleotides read TGTGCCAGCAGCTTGGGATCGGCAGGGGTAGTAGAAGGCTACACCTTC.

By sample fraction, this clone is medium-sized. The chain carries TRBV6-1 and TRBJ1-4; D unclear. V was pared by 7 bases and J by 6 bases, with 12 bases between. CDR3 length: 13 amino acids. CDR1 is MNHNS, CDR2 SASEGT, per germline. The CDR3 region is CASTGEVHEKLFF. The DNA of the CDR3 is TGTGCCAGCACGGGAGAGGTACATGAAAAACTGTTTTTT.

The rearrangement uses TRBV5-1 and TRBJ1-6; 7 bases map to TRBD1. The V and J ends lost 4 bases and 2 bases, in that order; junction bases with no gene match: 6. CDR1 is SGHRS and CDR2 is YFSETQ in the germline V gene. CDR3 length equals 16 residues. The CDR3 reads CASSPWDSTYNSPLHF. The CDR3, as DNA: TGCGCCAGCAGCCCCTGGGACAGCACCTATAATTCACCCCTCCACTTT.

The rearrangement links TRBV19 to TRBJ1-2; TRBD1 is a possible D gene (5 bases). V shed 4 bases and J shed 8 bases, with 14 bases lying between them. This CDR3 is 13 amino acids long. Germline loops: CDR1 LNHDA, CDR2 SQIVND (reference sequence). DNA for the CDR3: TGTGCCAGTAGTACCAGACAGCGAAACGGCTACACCTTC. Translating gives CASSTRQRNGYTF.

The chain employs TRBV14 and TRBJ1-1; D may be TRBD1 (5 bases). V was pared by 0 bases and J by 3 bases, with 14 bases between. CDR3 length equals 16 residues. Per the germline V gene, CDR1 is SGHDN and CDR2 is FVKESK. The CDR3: CASSQDPGRGDTEAFF. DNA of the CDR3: TGTGCCAGCAGCCAAGATCCGGGGAGGGGAGACACTGAAGCTTTCTTT.

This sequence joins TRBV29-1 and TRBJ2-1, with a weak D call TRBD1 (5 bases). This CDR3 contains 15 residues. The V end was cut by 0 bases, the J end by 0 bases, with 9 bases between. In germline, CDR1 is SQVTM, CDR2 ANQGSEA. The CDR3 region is CSVEEDTYSYNEQFF. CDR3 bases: TGCAGCGTTGAAGAGGACACCTACTCCTACAATGAGCAGTTCTTC.